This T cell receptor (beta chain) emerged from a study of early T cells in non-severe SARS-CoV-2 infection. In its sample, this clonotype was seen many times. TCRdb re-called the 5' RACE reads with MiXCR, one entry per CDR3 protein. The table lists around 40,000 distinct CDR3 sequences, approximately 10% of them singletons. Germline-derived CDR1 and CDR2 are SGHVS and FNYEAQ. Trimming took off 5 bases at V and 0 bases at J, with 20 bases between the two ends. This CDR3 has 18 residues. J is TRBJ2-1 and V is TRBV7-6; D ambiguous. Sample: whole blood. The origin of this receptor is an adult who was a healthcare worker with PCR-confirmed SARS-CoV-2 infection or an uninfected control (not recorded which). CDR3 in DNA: TGTGCCAGCAGCCGCGATCGCCCGGGCCTAAACTCCTACAATGAGCAGTTCTTC. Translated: CASSRDRPGLNSYNEQFF.